One TCR beta chain is described in this entry. Its antigen is currently unknown. These data belong to a study of shared clonotypes between healthy human individuals. Background on the study: Per-donor plates numbered three CD4 naive, three CD4 memory, two CD8 naive and one CD8 memory.

Study-level results: Some clonotypes were shared by all four sorted-subset donors, while others were not shared. The non-shared ones had lower generation probabilities than the shared ones.

The CDR3 contains 15 residues. V dropped 0 bases and J dropped 2; count of bases not matched to a gene: 3. From germline, CDR1 is MNHEY and CDR2 SMNVEV (reference sequence). Some clones are missing from TCRdb's copy, which holds only in-frame ones; the method was immunoSEQ multiplex PCR. In the table there are 2 million to 3 million clones, roughly 93% of which are singletons. Participating donors were healthy, HIV-negative adults free of recent acute infections or vaccinations. This clonotype originated in a man between 18 and 35 years old in good health. Some clones in this sample may be carry-over from other donors' samples. Sequencing was performed on naive CD4+ T cells from PBMCs. Noted subset: CD45RA+ positively selected. The gene calls are TRBV27 and TRBJ2-7, with 8 bases lining up with TRBD2. The CDR3 reads CASSLSVGLAYEQYF. Here the CDR3 DNA reads TGTGCCAGCAGTTTATCGGTGGGACTAGCCTACGAGCAGTACTTC.